This note documents a single TCR beta chain sequence. The data are from a study of a mutant IDH1 vaccine in newly diagnosed glioma. Study at large: Most had both radiotherapy and temozolomide beforehand; others had only one.

Regarding time point: baseline, week 1 (first vaccination visit). Treatment specified: pre-vaccination baseline after standard-of-care therapy. There were new WHO grade 3 or 4 astrocytomas in the donors, and these were IDH1-mutant and ATRX-lost. Method: immunoSEQ multiplex PCR; TCRdb's copy keeps in-frame clones and lacks some. The sample carries about 59,000 clones, 75% to 95% recorded once. There are 14 residues in the CDR3. The V end was cut by 3 bases, the J end by 5 bases, with 8 bases between. The V gene's germline CDR1 is LNHDA and CDR2 SQIVND (reference sequence). V is TRBV19 and J is TRBJ1-6; D is possibly TRBD1 (5 bases). This clonotype originated in a man over 45 with glioma. This sample comprised PBMCs, obtained from a glioma patient treated with radiotherapy, temozolomide or both. The CDR3 bases are TGTGCCAGTAGTATGGGGGGTAATAATTCACCCCTCCACTTT. This encodes CASSMGGNNSPLHF.